Listed below are T cell receptor beta chains from one sample, sequenced in a study of CD8 T cells in ankylosing spondylitis. TCRdb processed the 5' RACE reads anew with MiXCR; each CDR3 protein has one entry. Here the sample spans roughly 160,000 distinct CDR3 sequences, around 8.9% being singletons. Sequencing used blood, either unsorted or a sorted T cell fraction (not recorded which). These receptors were taken from a female donor with ankylosing spondylitis or in good health (not recorded which). Each CDR3 is given with its conserved first and last residue. A D gene is named only where the DNA matches it firmly. Clone size, where shown, is once, few, many, or a class for clones that have expanded.

clone_size: NA
v_call: TRBV11-2
d_call: TRBD2
j_call: TRBJ2-1
cdr3_nt: TGTGCCAGCAGCTTAGGGCTAGCGGGAGATGGTGAGCAGTTCTTC
cdr3_aa: CASSLGLAGDGEQFF

clone_size: few
v_call: TRBV6-5
d_call: NA
j_call: TRBJ2-7
cdr3_nt: TGTGCCAGCAGTTACCCTCCGAAGACAGCACCGACCTACGAGCAGTACTTC
cdr3_aa: CASSYPPKTAPTYEQYF

clone_size: NA
v_call: TRBV6-2/TRBV6-3
d_call: NA
j_call: TRBJ2-7
cdr3_nt: TGTGCCAGCAGTTACGACTACCCCTACGAGCAGTACTTC
cdr3_aa: CASSYDYPYEQYF

clone_size: many
v_call: TRBV10-2
d_call: NA
j_call: TRBJ2-1
cdr3_nt: TGCGCCAGCAGTGAGATGTCGGTGGGGCAGTTCTTC
cdr3_aa: CASSEMSVGQFF

clone_size: few
v_call: TRBV10-1
d_call: TRBD2
j_call: TRBJ2-3
cdr3_nt: TGCGCCAGCAGTGATAAAGCCCGGACTAGCGGGAGGGCCGAGTTGACAGATACGCAGTATTTT
cdr3_aa: CASSDKARTSGRAELTDTQYF

clone_size: NA
v_call: TRBV10-1
d_call: NA
j_call: TRBJ2-7
cdr3_nt: TGCGCCAGCCCAGGTCGGTACGAGCAGTACTTC
cdr3_aa: CASPGRYEQYF

clone_size: NA
v_call: TRBV10-1
d_call: TRBD2
j_call: TRBJ2-2
cdr3_nt: TGCGCCAGCAGTGAGGCGGGAGTAGTCACCGGGGAGCTGTTTTTT
cdr3_aa: CASSEAGVVTGELFF

clone_size: NA
v_call: TRBV20-1
d_call: TRBD2
j_call: TRBJ2-2
cdr3_nt: TGCAGTGCTAGAGGACTAGCGGGAGGGCCGGGCACCGGGGAGCTGTTTTTT
cdr3_aa: CSARGLAGGPGTGELFF

clone_size: NA
v_call: TRBV4-2
d_call: NA
j_call: TRBJ2-1
cdr3_nt: TGTGCCAGCAGCCAGGCAGAATCCTACAATGAGCAGTTCTTC
cdr3_aa: CASSQAESYNEQFF

clone_size: NA
v_call: TRBV4-3
d_call: TRBD2
j_call: TRBJ2-3
cdr3_nt: TGCGCCAGCAGCCAAGATCGGGGACTAGCGGGGTACACAGATACGCAGTATTTT
cdr3_aa: CASSQDRGLAGYTDTQYF

clone_size: many
v_call: TRBV12-3/TRBV12-4
d_call: NA
j_call: TRBJ2-1
cdr3_nt: TGTGCCAGCAGTTTGGCCGTCCTAGCATACGAGCAGTTCTTC
cdr3_aa: CASSLAVLAYEQFF

clone_size: few
v_call: TRBV5-1
d_call: NA
j_call: TRBJ1-1
cdr3_nt: TGCGCCAGCAGCTTGGGTCTTGTAAACACTGAAGCTTTCTTT
cdr3_aa: CASSLGLVNTEAFF

clone_size: few
v_call: TRBV4-2
d_call: NA
j_call: TRBJ1-1
cdr3_nt: TGTGCCAGCAGCCGACCTCGAGGGGCTCAGAACACTGAAGCTTTCTTT
cdr3_aa: CASSRPRGAQNTEAFF

clone_size: few
v_call: TRBV20-1
d_call: NA
j_call: TRBJ2-7
cdr3_nt: TGCAGTGCTAGAGACGACAGCTACTTTCTCTACGAGCAGTACTTC
cdr3_aa: CSARDDSYFLYEQYF

clone_size: NA
v_call: TRBV14
d_call: TRBD2
j_call: TRBJ2-4
cdr3_nt: TGTGCCAGCAGCCAAGCCTTCGTTGGCGGGGGAAACATTCAGTACTTC
cdr3_aa: CASSQAFVGGGNIQYF

clone_size: few
v_call: TRBV4-3
d_call: NA
j_call: TRBJ2-3
cdr3_nt: TGCGCCAGCAGCCAAGGAAGAGAAATAGATACGCAGTATTTT
cdr3_aa: CASSQGREIDTQYF

clone_size: NA
v_call: TRBV27
d_call: TRBD1
j_call: TRBJ2-7
cdr3_nt: TGTGCCAGCAGTTCCGACAGGGGGCGTGAGCAGTACTTC
cdr3_aa: CASSSDRGREQYF

clone_size: NA
v_call: TRBV11-2
d_call: TRBD1
j_call: TRBJ2-3
cdr3_nt: TGTGCCAGCAGCGACGGACAGGGACCGACGGTTGGCACAGATACGCAGTATTTT
cdr3_aa: CASSDGQGPTVGTDTQYF

clone_size: many
v_call: TRBV3-1
d_call: TRBD1
j_call: TRBJ2-5
cdr3_nt: TGTGCCAGCAGCCAAGAAGGCGTGGGACAGGGGACCCAGTACTTC
cdr3_aa: CASSQEGVGQGTQYF

clone_size: NA
v_call: TRBV27
d_call: TRBD2
j_call: TRBJ2-1
cdr3_nt: TGTGCCAGCAGTCCGGGACTAACGCGGAATGAGCAGTTCTTC
cdr3_aa: CASSPGLTRNEQFF

clone_size: many
v_call: TRBV20-1
d_call: NA
j_call: TRBJ2-3
cdr3_nt: TGCGCCTGCCGCACAGATACGCAGTATTTT
cdr3_aa: CACRTDTQYF

clone_size: few
v_call: TRBV11-2
d_call: TRBD2
j_call: TRBJ2-1
cdr3_nt: TGTGCCAGCAGCTTCCTTCTAGCGGGAGATTACAATGAGCAGTTCTTC
cdr3_aa: CASSFLLAGDYNEQFF

clone_size: few
v_call: TRBV20-1
d_call: TRBD2
j_call: TRBJ2-3
cdr3_nt: TGCAGTGCTAGAGATCGGGGGGACGTTAGGGCAGATACGCAGTATTTT
cdr3_aa: CSARDRGDVRADTQYF

clone_size: few
v_call: TRBV6-5
d_call: NA
j_call: TRBJ2-1
cdr3_nt: TGTGCCAGCAGTCCCCGCAGTCCTGAGCAGTTCTTC
cdr3_aa: CASSPRSPEQFF

clone_size: many
v_call: TRBV7-9
d_call: NA
j_call: TRBJ2-7
cdr3_nt: TGTGCCAGCAGCTTTCTCCCCTACGAGCAGTACTTC
cdr3_aa: CASSFLPYEQYF

clone_size: NA
v_call: TRBV20-1
d_call: NA
j_call: TRBJ1-4
cdr3_nt: TGCAGTGCCGCGGATGTTCTTCGTGAAAAACTGTTTTTT
cdr3_aa: CSAADVLREKLFF

clone_size: once
v_call: TRBV12-3/TRBV12-4
d_call: NA
j_call: TRBJ2-1
cdr3_nt: TGTGCCAGCAGTACGCGGGACTCCTCTGACTACAATGAGCAGTTCTTC
cdr3_aa: CASSTRDSSDYNEQFF

clone_size: NA
v_call: TRBV7-5
d_call: NA
j_call: TRBJ2-3
cdr3_nt: NA
cdr3_aa: CISVPEAIPGLALSGDTQYF

clone_size: NA
v_call: TRBV28
d_call: NA
j_call: TRBJ2-7
cdr3_nt: TGTGCCAGCAGTTTACCCCTGGACCTCCTGGGGGAGCAGTACTTC
cdr3_aa: CASSLPLDLLGEQYF

clone_size: few
v_call: TRBV20-1
d_call: NA
j_call: TRBJ2-5
cdr3_nt: TGCAGTGCCCCGACAGGCAGGCAAGAGACCCAGTACTTC
cdr3_aa: CSAPTGRQETQYF

clone_size: NA
v_call: TRBV20-1
d_call: NA
j_call: TRBJ2-7
cdr3_nt: TGCAGTGCTAGGGGTCGATGGCAGGGAGCCTACGAGCAGTACTTC
cdr3_aa: CSARGRWQGAYEQYF

clone_size: NA
v_call: TRBV12-3/TRBV12-4
d_call: NA
j_call: TRBJ1-5
cdr3_nt: TGTGCCAGCAGCTGGGGGGGGTCCCGTAGCAATCAGCCCCAGCATTTT
cdr3_aa: CASSWGGSRSNQPQHF

clone_size: few
v_call: TRBV30
d_call: NA
j_call: TRBJ2-3
cdr3_nt: TGTGCCTGGACCCCAACAGGGGATACGCAGTATTTT
cdr3_aa: CAWTPTGDTQYF

clone_size: NA
v_call: TRBV7-8
d_call: TRBD2
j_call: TRBJ2-7
cdr3_nt: TGTGCCAGCAGCTCCCGAGCGGGGAACGAGCAGTACTTC
cdr3_aa: CASSSRAGNEQYF

clone_size: NA
v_call: TRBV6-1
d_call: NA
j_call: TRBJ1-1
cdr3_nt: TGTGCCAGCAGTACTAGGGGTGTCAGCACTGAAGCTTTCTTT
cdr3_aa: CASSTRGVSTEAFF

clone_size: many
v_call: TRBV7-6
d_call: NA
j_call: TRBJ1-1
cdr3_nt: TGTGCCAGCAGCTTGGGGGGTGAAGGTGGAAACACTGAAGCTTTCTTT
cdr3_aa: CASSLGGEGGNTEAFF

clone_size: many
v_call: TRBV7-2
d_call: NA
j_call: TRBJ2-7
cdr3_nt: TGTGCCAGCAGCGCCACCGGGACCTACGAGCAGTACTTC
cdr3_aa: CASSATGTYEQYF

clone_size: few
v_call: TRBV29-1
d_call: TRBD1
j_call: TRBJ1-2
cdr3_nt: TGCAGCGTTGACAGGGGGGATGGCTACACCTTC
cdr3_aa: CSVDRGDGYTF

clone_size: NA
v_call: TRBV6-1
d_call: NA
j_call: TRBJ1-5
cdr3_nt: TGTGCCAGCAGCCCAGCAGGGACTGGCGCGAGCAATCAGCCCCAGCATTTT
cdr3_aa: CASSPAGTGASNQPQHF

clone_size: few
v_call: TRBV2
d_call: NA
j_call: TRBJ2-4
cdr3_nt: TGTGCCAGCAGTGGTGAAGCCAGCATTCAGTACTTC
cdr3_aa: CASSGEASIQYF

clone_size: few
v_call: TRBV11-1
d_call: NA
j_call: TRBJ1-1
cdr3_nt: TGTGCCAGCAGCTTAGGTGTAAGGGTCCACAGCTCGAACACTGAAGCTTTCTTT
cdr3_aa: CASSLGVRVHSSNTEAFF

clone_size: NA
v_call: TRBV6-1
d_call: NA
j_call: TRBJ1-1
cdr3_nt: TGTGCCAGCAGTCTAGGGACGGATCTAAACACTGAAGCTTTCTTT
cdr3_aa: CASSLGTDLNTEAFF

clone_size: NA
v_call: TRBV13
d_call: NA
j_call: TRBJ2-1
cdr3_nt: TGTGCCAGCTGCTTATGGGGCTACAATGAGCAGTTCTTC
cdr3_aa: CASCLWGYNEQFF

clone_size: NA
v_call: TRBV20-1
d_call: NA
j_call: TRBJ2-1
cdr3_nt: TGCAGTGCTAGAGATATCCACCAAGGAGGCGGGGACAATGAGCAGTTCTTC
cdr3_aa: CSARDIHQGGGDNEQFF

clone_size: few
v_call: TRBV12-3/TRBV12-4
d_call: NA
j_call: TRBJ2-1
cdr3_nt: TGTGCCAGCAGTTCCCAGACTCGCTACAATGAGCAGTTCTTC
cdr3_aa: CASSSQTRYNEQFF

clone_size: many
v_call: TRBV2
d_call: NA
j_call: TRBJ2-1
cdr3_nt: TGTGCCAGCAGTTCCCATCCCGAGGAGTCCTACAATGAGCAGTTCTTC
cdr3_aa: CASSSHPEESYNEQFF

clone_size: few
v_call: TRBV7-2
d_call: NA
j_call: TRBJ2-2
cdr3_nt: TGTGCCAGCAGCTTAAGCCCGGCCCCGAACACCGGGGAGCTGTTTTTT
cdr3_aa: CASSLSPAPNTGELFF

clone_size: few
v_call: TRBV28
d_call: NA
j_call: TRBJ2-5
cdr3_nt: TGTGCCAGCAGTCGGGGAGGGGACAGAAAAGAGACCCAGTACTTC
cdr3_aa: CASSRGGDRKETQYF

clone_size: few
v_call: TRBV9
d_call: NA
j_call: TRBJ2-1
cdr3_nt: TGTGCCAGCAGCGGATCCCACAGGGTCAATGAGCAGTTCTTC
cdr3_aa: CASSGSHRVNEQFF

clone_size: NA
v_call: TRBV20-1
d_call: NA
j_call: TRBJ2-7
cdr3_nt: TGCTGTGCTAGCCCCCTCGCGGGATTACCCGAAGCCTCCTACGAGCAGTACTTC
cdr3_aa: CCASPLAGLPEASYEQYF

clone_size: NA
v_call: TRBV27
d_call: NA
j_call: TRBJ2-1
cdr3_nt: TGTGCCAGCAGTTCGGATAGCGGAATTCAGGGTGAGCAGTTCTTC
cdr3_aa: CASSSDSGIQGEQFF

clone_size: few
v_call: TRBV6-5
d_call: TRBD1
j_call: TRBJ1-1
cdr3_nt: TGTGCCAGCAGTTACTCGGGGACAGGGGCGGGCACTGAAGCTTTCTTT
cdr3_aa: CASSYSGTGAGTEAFF

clone_size: many
v_call: TRBV9
d_call: NA
j_call: TRBJ1-4
cdr3_nt: TGTGCCAGCAGCGTGGCCGTGGGTGGTAATGAAAAACTGTTTTTT
cdr3_aa: CASSVAVGGNEKLFF

clone_size: NA
v_call: TRBV20-1
d_call: TRBD2
j_call: TRBJ2-1
cdr3_nt: TGCAGTGCTAGAGATGGCGGGAGGGTCGTCAATGAGCAGTTCTTC
cdr3_aa: CSARDGGRVVNEQFF

clone_size: few
v_call: TRBV6-1
d_call: TRBD1
j_call: TRBJ2-1
cdr3_nt: TGTGCCAGCAGCCCCGCAACAGGGGATCGTTCGGGTGAGCAGTTCTTC
cdr3_aa: CASSPATGDRSGEQFF

clone_size: NA
v_call: TRBV27
d_call: NA
j_call: TRBJ2-7
cdr3_nt: TGTGCCAGCAGTCCCCGAGCCGGGACTCACTCCTACGAGCAGTACTTC
cdr3_aa: CASSPRAGTHSYEQYF

clone_size: many
v_call: TRBV12-3/TRBV12-4
d_call: TRBD1
j_call: TRBJ2-7
cdr3_nt: TGTGCCAGCAGTTTCCTCCCGGACAGGAATAACTTCGAGCAGTACTTC
cdr3_aa: CASSFLPDRNNFEQYF

clone_size: NA
v_call: TRBV10-3
d_call: NA
j_call: TRBJ2-4
cdr3_nt: TGTGCCATCAGTGAGTCGGGGGAGCCCCGAAACATTCAGTACTTC
cdr3_aa: CAISESGEPRNIQYF

clone_size: few
v_call: TRBV9
d_call: NA
j_call: TRBJ1-1
cdr3_nt: TGTGCCAGCAGCGTAGGCCGGAACACTGAAGCTTTCTTT
cdr3_aa: CASSVGRNTEAFF